This T cell receptor beta chain stems from a study of blood T cell repertoires in COVID-19. The ends lost 4 bases at V and 7 bases at J; junction bases unmatched: 8. CDR3 length: 14 amino acids. Germline-derived CDR1 and CDR2 are SNHLY and FYNNEI. Profiling relied on immunoSEQ multiplex PCR, and the TCRdb table lists in-frame clones only, not all of them. The table lists around 230,000 clones, around 83% of them singletons. Sequencing was carried out using peripheral blood. The clonotype was recovered from an elderly woman with acute or convalescent COVID-19. V and J are TRBV2 and TRBJ1-2; 8 bases fit TRBD1. The CDR3 region has the DNA TGTGCCAGCAGTGCCTCAGGACAGGGTTCTGGCTACACCTTC. It yields the protein CASSASGQGSGYTF.